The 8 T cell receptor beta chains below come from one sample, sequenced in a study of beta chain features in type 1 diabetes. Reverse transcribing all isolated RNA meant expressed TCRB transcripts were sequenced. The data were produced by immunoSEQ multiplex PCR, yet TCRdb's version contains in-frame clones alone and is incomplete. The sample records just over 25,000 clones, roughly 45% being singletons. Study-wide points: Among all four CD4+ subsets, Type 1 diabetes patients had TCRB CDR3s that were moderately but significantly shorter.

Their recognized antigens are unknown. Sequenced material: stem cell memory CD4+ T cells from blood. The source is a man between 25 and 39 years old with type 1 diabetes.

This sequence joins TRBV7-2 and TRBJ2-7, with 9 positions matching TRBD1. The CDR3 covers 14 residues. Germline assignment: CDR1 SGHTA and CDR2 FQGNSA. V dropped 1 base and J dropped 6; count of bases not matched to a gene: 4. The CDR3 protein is CASSLGGQGGEQYF. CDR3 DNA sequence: TGTGCCAGCAGCTTAGGGGGACAGGGTGGCGAGCAGTACTTC.

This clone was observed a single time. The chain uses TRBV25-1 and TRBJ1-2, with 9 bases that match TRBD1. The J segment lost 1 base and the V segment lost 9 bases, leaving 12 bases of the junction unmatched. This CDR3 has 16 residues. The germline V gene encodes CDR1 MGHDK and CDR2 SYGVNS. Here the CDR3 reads CARIQGAVQFNYGYTF. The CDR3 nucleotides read TGTGCCAGAATACAGGGGGCGGTCCAGTTTAACTATGGCTACACCTTC.

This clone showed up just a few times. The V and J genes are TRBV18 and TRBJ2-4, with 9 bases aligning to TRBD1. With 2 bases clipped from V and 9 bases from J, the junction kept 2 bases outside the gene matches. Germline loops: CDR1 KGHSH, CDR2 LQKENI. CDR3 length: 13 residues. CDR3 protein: CASSPGQGSIQYF. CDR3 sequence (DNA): TGTGCCAGCTCACCAGGACAGGGGAGCATTCAGTACTTC.

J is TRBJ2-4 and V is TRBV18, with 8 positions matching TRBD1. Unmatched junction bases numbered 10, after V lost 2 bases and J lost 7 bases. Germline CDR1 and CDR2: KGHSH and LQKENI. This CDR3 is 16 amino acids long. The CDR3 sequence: CASSPARGPFVNIQYF. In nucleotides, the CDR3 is TGTGCCAGCTCACCAGCCAGGGGGCCTTTTGTGAACATTCAGTACTTC.

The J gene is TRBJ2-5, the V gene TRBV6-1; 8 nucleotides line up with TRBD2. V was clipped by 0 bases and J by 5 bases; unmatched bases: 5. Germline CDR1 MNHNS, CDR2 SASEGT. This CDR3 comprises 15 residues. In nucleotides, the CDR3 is TGTGCCAGCAGTGAAGCCCGGGGGGGTTGGGAGACCCAGTACTTC. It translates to CASSEARGGWETQYF.

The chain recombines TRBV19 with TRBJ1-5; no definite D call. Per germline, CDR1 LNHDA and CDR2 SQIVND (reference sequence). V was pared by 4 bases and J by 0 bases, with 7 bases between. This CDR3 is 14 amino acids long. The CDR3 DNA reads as TGTGCCAGTAGTAATAGCTATAGCAATCAGCCCCAGCATTTT. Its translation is CASSNSYSNQPQHF.

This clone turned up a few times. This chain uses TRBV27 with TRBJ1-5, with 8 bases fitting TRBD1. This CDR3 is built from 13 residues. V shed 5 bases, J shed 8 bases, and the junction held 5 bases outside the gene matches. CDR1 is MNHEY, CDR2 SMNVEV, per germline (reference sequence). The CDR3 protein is CASSRTGKEPQHF. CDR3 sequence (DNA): TGTGCCAGCAGTCGGACAGGGAAAGAGCCCCAGCATTTT.

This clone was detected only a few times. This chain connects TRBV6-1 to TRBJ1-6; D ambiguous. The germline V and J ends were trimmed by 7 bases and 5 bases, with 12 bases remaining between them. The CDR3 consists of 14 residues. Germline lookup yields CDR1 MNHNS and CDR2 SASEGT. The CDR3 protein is CASILDGNNSPLHF. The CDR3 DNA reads TGTGCCAGCATCCTGGACGGGAATAATTCACCCCTCCACTTT.